The rows below give T cell receptor beta chains drawn from one sample of a study of cytomegalovirus exposure and HLA in healthy donors. The assay was immunoSEQ multiplex PCR, and TCRdb's table has in-frame clones only and misses some. This sample has some 90,000 clones, with roughly 63% found just once. Sequenced sample: PBMCs. The source is a boy aged 5-17 years in good health and CMV-seropositive. The CDR3 runs from the conserved cysteine through the conserved F or W.

v_call cdr3_aa
TRBV7-2 CASSFTRNNEQFF
TRBV10-2 CASSEMWGDTGELFF
TRBV4-1 CASSPPGSRSYEQYF
TRBV6-5 CASSRSSGANVLTF
TRBV27 CASSFRSGTDYEQYF
TRBV2 CASSELGTFNNEQFF
TRBV9 CASAISTAYQETQYF
TRBV7-3 CASSLTGGSGEQFF
TRBV30 CAWSLGAGTEAFF
TRBV28 CASSPLSAGDRDTEAFF
TRBV12-5 CASGLQGVLSPLHF
TRBV7-2 CASSLGQYSYEQYF
TRBV5-1 CASSLGPLAGGSYEQYF
TRBV9 CASRAGGDTGELFF
TRBV6-5 CASRERGGLGNEQYF
TRBV12-5 CASGLGQGQGYYGYTF
TRBV2 CASSEESGGRAQDTQYF
TRBV28 CAITRGGYYGYTF
TRBV6-5 CASRTGQTEQYF
TRBV6-1 CASSQDSSSYNEQFF
TRBV29-1 CSVVYSEGADTQYF
TRBV5-4 CASPGTGGPSGELFF
TRBV5-1 CASSPIGGDYTDTQYF
TRBV4-2 CASSQLGQSPLSSYNEQFF
TRBV5-1 CASSLEPTGLNQPQHF
TRBV4-1 CASSRGSGVATSGFPTGELFF
TRBV27 CASSSPGQYYEQYF
TRBV4-1 CASSSLIGGPGTEAFF
TRBV6-5 CASSPPGQYEQYF
TRBV2 CASSEQGTGYEQYF
TRBV10-3 CAISDAAGGEQYF
TRBV29-1 CSAIPDRRNTEAFF
TRBV7-8 CASSGGRGQPQHF
TRBV2 CAIGTEGNQPQHF
TRBV5-1 CASSPRETYNSPLHF
TRBV2 CASSEAGQSTQYF
TRBV29-1 CSVAGQGVEQYF
TRBV25-1 CASSEWRGSRNEQFF
TRBV7-2 CASSPEGGYGYTF
TRBV4-3 CASSQDRGTASTDTQYF
TRBV29-1 CSVWQREQYF
TRBV25-1 CASSGGLNYEQYF
TRBV13 CASSPRRGSYNEQFF
TRBV6-5 CASSTYRLLNTEAFF
TRBV15 CATSRAGGSTDTQYF
TRBV30 CAWSVSGLAGVTGELFF
TRBV19 CASSNRGNRDIQYF
TRBV2 CASSEGRGVYEQYF
TRBV7-2 CASSLRQIQETQYF
TRBV7-9 CASSLGQGAQETQYF
TRBV6-5 CASSRGTASYEQYF